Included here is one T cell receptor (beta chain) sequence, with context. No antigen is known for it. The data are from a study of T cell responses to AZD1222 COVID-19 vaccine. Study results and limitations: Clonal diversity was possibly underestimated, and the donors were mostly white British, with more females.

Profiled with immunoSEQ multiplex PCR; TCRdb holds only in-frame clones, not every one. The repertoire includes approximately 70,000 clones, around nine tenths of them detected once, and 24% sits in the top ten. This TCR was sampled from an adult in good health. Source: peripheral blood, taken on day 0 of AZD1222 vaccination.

CDR3 sequence reads: CASSSKQGFLFF. DNA of the CDR3: TGTGCCAGCAGCTCAAAACAGGGGTTTCTGTTCTTC. The chain couples TRBV7-3 to TRBJ2-1, with TRBD1 matching 7 bases. Germline CDR1 SGHTA, CDR2 FQGTGA. CDR3 length: 12 residues. V was clipped by 4 bases and J by 15 bases; unmatched bases: 9. The full variable domain, completed using reference TRBV7-3 and TRBJ2-1, is GAGVSQTPSNKVTEKGKYVELRCDPISGHTALYWYRQSLGQGPEFLIYFQGTGAADDSGLPNDRFFAVRPEGSVSTLKIQRTERGDSAVYLCASSSKQGFLFFGPGTRLTVL.